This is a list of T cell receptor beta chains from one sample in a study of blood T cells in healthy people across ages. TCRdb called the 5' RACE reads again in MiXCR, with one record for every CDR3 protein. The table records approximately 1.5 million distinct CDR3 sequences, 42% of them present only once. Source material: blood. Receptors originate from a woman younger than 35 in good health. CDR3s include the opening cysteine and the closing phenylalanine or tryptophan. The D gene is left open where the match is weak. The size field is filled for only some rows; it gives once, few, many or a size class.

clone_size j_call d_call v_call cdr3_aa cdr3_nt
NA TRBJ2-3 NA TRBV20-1 CSASDPGQRTDTQYF TGCAGTGCTAGTGACCCGGGACAACGCACAGATACGCAGTATTTT
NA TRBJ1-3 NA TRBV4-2 CASSQLTSSGNTIYF TGTGCCAGCAGCCAGCTAACGAGCTCTGGAAACACCATATATTTT
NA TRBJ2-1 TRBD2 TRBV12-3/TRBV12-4 CASSSALAGNEQFF TGTGCCAGCAGTTCCGCACTAGCGGGAAATGAGCAGTTCTTC
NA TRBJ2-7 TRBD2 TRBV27 CASSFGGAAGDYEQYF TGTGCCAGCAGTTTCGGTGGCGCCGCGGGGGACTACGAGCAGTACTTC
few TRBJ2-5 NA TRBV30 CAWSPLSQETQYF TGTGCCTGGAGCCCGCTTAGTCAAGAGACCCAGTACTTC
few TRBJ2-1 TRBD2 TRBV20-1 CSANGLGGLNEQFF TGCAGTGCCAACGGACTAGGAGGGCTCAATGAGCAGTTCTTC
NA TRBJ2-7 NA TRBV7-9 CASSLVDAYEQYF TGTGCCAGCAGCTTAGTCGACGCCTACGAGCAGTACTTC
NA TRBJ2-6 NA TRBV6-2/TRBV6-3 CASRSRAGANVLTF TGTGCCAGCAGATCTAGGGCTGGGGCCAACGTCCTGACTTTC
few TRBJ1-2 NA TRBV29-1 CSVEANTNYGYTF TGCAGCGTTGAGGCAAACACTAACTATGGCTACACCTTC
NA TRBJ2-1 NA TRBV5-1 CASSLVYLPNNEQFF TGCGCCAGCAGCTTGGTGTATCTCCCCAACAATGAGCAGTTCTTC
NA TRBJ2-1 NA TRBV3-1 CVSSPGGGSAYNEQFF TGTGTCAGCAGCCCCGGGGGCGGCAGCGCCTACAATGAGCAGTTCTTC
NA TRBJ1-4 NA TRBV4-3 CASSQDVSTNEKLFF TGCGCCAGCAGCCAAGATGTTTCAACTAATGAAAAACTGTTTTTT
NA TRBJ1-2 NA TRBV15 CATSRDPENYGYTF TGTGCCACCAGCAGAGACCCGGAAAACTATGGCTACACCTTC
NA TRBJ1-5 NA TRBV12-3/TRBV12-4 CACTTGRRMDQPQHF TGTGCCTGCACCACCGGACGAAGGATGGATCAGCCCCAGCATTTT